The 20 T cell receptor beta chains presented below share a single source sample, sequenced in a study of blood T cell repertoires in COVID-19. The assay was immunoSEQ multiplex PCR, and TCRdb's table has in-frame clones only and misses some. This table has about 130,000 clones, about 86% appearing once. Source material: peripheral blood. The receptors stem from a woman aged 50 to 65 who had recovered from COVID-19.

This sequence joins TRBV5-5 and TRBJ1-1; possibly TRBD1 for D (6 bases). The V and J ends lost 4 bases and 0 bases respectively, with 25 bases between them. The CDR3 has 19 residues. CDR1 and CDR2 (germline): SGHKS, YYEKEE (reference sequence). The CDR3 spells CASSEHDRISLAVNTEAFF. CDR3 nucleotides: TGTGCCAGCAGCGAACACGACAGGATCTCGCTTGCAGTGAACACTGAAGCTTTCTTT.

The chain carries TRBV7-9 and TRBJ1-1; weak D call: TRBD1 (6 bases). V was clipped by 4 bases and J by 4 bases, with 13 bases between them. Germline CDR1 is SEHNR and CDR2 is FQNEAQ (reference sequence). The CDR3 spans 14 residues. The DNA of the CDR3 is TGTGCCAGCAGCTCCTGGCGAGGGGGCACTGAAGCTTTCTTT. Translated, it gives CASSSWRGGTEAFF.

This clone was recorded only once. The sample carries other DNA sequences with the same CDR3. The chain uses TRBV5-1 and TRBJ2-5; 11 bases fit TRBD2. V shed 0 bases, J shed 2 bases, and the junction held 0 bases outside the gene matches. The germline gives CDR1 SGHRS, CDR2 YFSETQ. The CDR3 is made up of 15 amino acids. The CDR3 sequence: CASSLGLAGQETQYF. CDR3 nucleotides: TGCGCCAGCAGCTTGGGACTAGCGGGGCAAGAGACCCAGTACTTC.

This clone appeared a single time. The chain links TRBV27 to TRBJ1-1; 7 bases match TRBD1. The CDR3 is 13 residues long. Germline values: CDR1 MNHEY, CDR2 SMNVEV (reference sequence). V shed 6 bases and J 11 bases; nucleotides not matched to a gene: 12. Here the CDR3 DNA reads TGTGCCAGCAGGCCCGACAGGGTGTCAAGGGCTTTCTTT. Translating it yields CASRPDRVSRAFF.

This chain joins TRBV5-6 and TRBJ1-1; no clear D. Germline loops: CDR1 SGHDT, CDR2 YYEEEE. V was pared by 0 bases and J by 7 bases, with 4 bases between. CDR3 length equals 11 residues. As DNA, the CDR3 is TGTGCCAGCAGCTTGGACGGTGAAGCTTTCTTT. Translating gives CASSLDGEAFF.

This chain connects TRBV29-1 to TRBJ2-7, with D possibly being TRBD1 (7 bases). Between the trimmed V and J ends, which lost 3 bases and 6 bases, there was a span of 15 bases. The CDR3 length is 13 residues. Per the germline V gene, CDR1 is SQVTM and CDR2 is ANQGSEA. This chain's CDR3 is CSVEERGDSEQYF. In DNA form, the CDR3 reads TGCAGCGTTGAGGAGAGGGGGGACAGCGAGCAGTACTTC.

This chain joins TRBV14 and TRBJ2-1, with 9 bases lining up with TRBD2. Per germline, CDR1 SGHDN and CDR2 FVKESK. V shed 4 bases and J 8 bases; nucleotides not matched to a gene: 12. There are 16 residues in the CDR3. CDR3 region: CASSLRLAGALDEQFF. The CDR3 region has the DNA TGTGCCAGCAGCCTCCGATTAGCGGGAGCTTTGGATGAGCAGTTCTTC.

The chain carries TRBV7-2 and TRBJ2-1, with 9 bases lining up with TRBD1. CDR1 is SGHTA, CDR2 FQGNSA, per germline. V lost 5 bases, J lost 7 bases, and 6 bases stayed unmatched. The length of the CDR3 is 14 residues. Written as DNA, the CDR3 is TGTGCCAGCAGCAAGGACAGGGGAAGTAATGAGCAGTTCTTC. It specifies CASSKDRGSNEQFF. The variable domain in full, with the rest retrieved from reference TRBV7-2 and TRBJ2-1, is GAGVSQSPSNKVTEKGKDVELRCDPISGHTALYWYRQSLGQGLEFLIYFQGNSAPDKSGLPSDRFSAERTGGSVSTLTIQRTQQEDSAVYLCASSKDRGSNEQFFGPGTRLTVL.

The rearrangement joins TRBV19 to TRBJ2-3, with a tentative D call TRBD2 (6 bases). The CDR3 consists of 13 residues. Deletions cut 6 bases from V and 7 bases from J, with 14 bases between. Germline V CDR1 and CDR2: LNHDA, SQIVND (reference sequence). CDR3 sequence: CASRGGGINTQYF. The CDR3 nucleotides read TGTGCCAGTAGGGGTGGGGGGATAAATACGCAGTATTTT.

The V call is TRBV6-5, the J call TRBJ1-5; D is unresolved. Trimming cost V 4 bases and J 10 bases, with 14 bases left between them. Germline CDR1 is MNHEY and CDR2 is SVGAGI. CDR3 length equals 13 residues. The CDR3 reads CASSFSSSSPQHF. The CDR3 DNA reads TGTGCCAGCAGTTTTAGCTCGTCAAGCCCCCAGCATTTT.

The rearrangement joins TRBV7-9 to TRBJ2-2; perhaps TRBD2 as D (6 bases). The CDR3 loop spans 16 amino acids. Trimming cost V 5 bases and J 4 bases, with 17 bases left between them. Germline CDR1 SEHNR, CDR2 FQNEAQ (reference sequence). The CDR3 protein is CASSPGGGATTGELFF. Here the CDR3 DNA reads TGTGCCAGCAGCCCCGGAGGAGGGGCCACCACCGGGGAGCTGTTTTTT.

The V gene is TRBV19, the J gene TRBJ1-1; D is perhaps TRBD1 (5 bases). Germline V lookup: CDR1 LNHDA, CDR2 SQIVND (reference sequence). Trimming stripped 7 bases from V and 1 base from J, with 10 bases between. The CDR3 totals 13 residues. CDR3 in DNA: TGTGCCAGTACCTTAGACAGGAACACTGAAGCTTTCTTT. It is translated as CASTLDRNTEAFF.

The gene calls are TRBV2 and TRBJ2-1, with D possibly TRBD2 on 5 matching bases. The CDR3 extends over 13 amino acids. Germline values: CDR1 SNHLY, CDR2 FYNNEI. The ends were cut back, 2 bases at V and 5 bases at J, with 7 bases in the middle. CDR3 loop: CASSEQEDNEQFF. CDR3 nucleotide sequence: TGTGCCAGCAGTGAACAGGAGGACAATGAGCAGTTCTTC.

The chain carries TRBV3-1 (or the pseudogene TRBV3-2) and TRBJ1-5; D unclear. The CDR3 sequence is 12 residues long. Germline loops: CDR1 LGHDT, CDR2 YNNKEL (reference sequence). V shed 4 bases and J shed 6 bases, with 7 bases lying between them. CDR3 coding DNA: TGTGCCAGCAGCCTTCGGTCTCAGCCCCAGCATTTT. Protein product: CASSLRSQPQHF.

This CDR3 reads CASSLSPSGYNEQFF. The CDR3 region has the DNA TGTGCCAGCAGCTTATCCCCTAGCGGGTACAATGAGCAGTTCTTC. The chain has TRBV7-3 and TRBJ2-1; the match to TRBD2 covers 8 bases. Germline V lookup: CDR1 SGHTA, CDR2 FQGTGA. The CDR3 runs 15 residues. Trimming at V came to 2 bases and at J to 4 bases, leaving 4 bases not matched to a gene.

The rearrangement links TRBV4-1 to TRBJ1-4; D is unclear. Trimming removed 4 bases at V and 0 bases at J, with 12 bases between. The germline V gene has CDR1 MGHRA and CDR2 YSYEKL. This CDR3 is 16 amino acids long. The CDR3 spells CASSPIRYATNEKLFF. The CDR3, as DNA: TGCGCCAGCAGCCCCATCAGATATGCAACTAATGAAAAACTGTTTTTT.

V is TRBV5-1 and J is TRBJ2-7, with 9 bases lining up with TRBD1. The CDR3 is 13 amino acids. Germline trimming cut 5 bases from V and 5 bases from J; bases unmatched to any gene: 5. Germline V lookup: CDR1 SGHRS, CDR2 YFSETQ. The CDR3 DNA is TGCGCCAGCAGAGACAGGGGGAAGCACGAGCAGTACTTC. It specifies CASRDRGKHEQYF.

The chain links TRBV5-1 to TRBJ2-3, with TRBD2 matching 8 bases. The CDR3 sequence is 19 residues long. Germline V gene sequence: CDR1 SGHRS, CDR2 YFSETQ. The J segment lost 0 bases and the V segment lost 0 bases, leaving 12 bases of the junction unmatched. CDR3 bases: TGCGCCAGCAGCTTGGCCATCGCGGGGGGCGGACTCAGCACAGATACGCAGTATTTT. It encodes CASSLAIAGGGLSTDTQYF.

The rearrangement joins TRBV5-1 to TRBJ2-5, with D possibly being TRBD2 (5 bases). CDR1 and CDR2 (germline): SGHRS, YFSETQ. V was clipped by 1 base and J by 4 bases, with 17 bases between them. The CDR3 is 16 residues long. CDR3 residues: CASSLFGLTGGETQYF. CDR3 in DNA: TGCGCCAGCAGCTTGTTTGGCCTCACCGGAGGAGAGACCCAGTACTTC.

The chain is built from TRBV27 and TRBJ2-1; 9 bases fit TRBD1. Trimming took 9 bases from V and 6 from J; bases not matched to a gene: 15. CDR3 size: 16 residues. Germline lookup yields CDR1 MNHEY and CDR2 SMNVEV (reference sequence). This CDR3 is CASWDPGQGPRNEQFF. For the CDR3, the DNA is TGTGCCAGTTGGGATCCGGGACAGGGCCCACGCAATGAGCAGTTCTTC.